The clone carrying this T cell receptor beta chain showed up just a few times. The antigen is not known. As it was prepared, the TCRbeta library received unique molecular identifiers. TCRdb reanalysed the PCR reads using MiXCR and keeps one entry per CDR3 protein. The sample has 530,000 or so distinct CDR3 sequences, about a quarter seen once; the top ten hold 35% to 40%. CDR3 length equals 14 residues. With V trimmed by 6 bases and J by 2 bases, 6 bases remained unmatched. Germline CDR1 and CDR2: MNHNS and SASEGT. The data originate from a study of T-cell reconstitution after alpha-beta-depleted transplantation in children. Whole-study results and caveats: There were reportedly several hundred expanded graft clones from which alpha-beta T cells came about two months after transplant.

This TCR came from a boy younger than two with Wiskott-Aldrich syndrome, due to receive a stem cell transplant. The specimen comprised PBMCs, sampled before TCRalphabeta/CD19-depleted stem cell transplant. The chain joins TRBV6-1 to TRBJ2-7, with TRBD2 matching over 8 bases. The CDR3 spells CASSPYSGTYEQYF. CDR3 nucleotides: TGTGCCAGCAGCCCCTATAGCGGGACCTACGAGCAGTACTTC.